Sequencing of this TCR beta chain was carried out in a study of response to subunit inactivated influenza vaccine. TCRdb reprocessed the RT-PCR reads with MiXCR, giving one entry per CDR3 protein. The data hold under 200,000 distinct CDR3 sequences, with approximately 12% observed a single time. The same data also went into a second study, on T cells expressing NK-cell markers. Turning to that study: Production of TCR beta cDNA relied on 5'RACE template switching with UMIs. Source material for TCR beta repertoires consisted of sorted CD3+CD56+NKG2C+, CD3+CD56+NKG2C- and CD3+CD56-NKG2C+ T cells. Six or seven donors had dominant NKG2C+ clonotypes that comprised about 1.0-8% of their CD8+ T cells.

The origin of this receptor is a man aged 45 to 65 who received an inactivated influenza vaccine. The sequencing here drew on CD8+ T cells sorted from PBMCs, taken approximately 13 days after vaccination.

The CDR3 DNA reads TGCGCCAGCAGCCAAGGGGGACAGGGTTTGAGCACAGATACGCAGTATTTT. Protein product: CASSQGGQGLSTDTQYF. The chain joins TRBV4-3 to TRBJ2-3; the match to TRBD1 covers 9 bases. Trimming removed 1 base from V and 0 bases from J; junction bases left unmatched: 5. This CDR3 is 17 amino acids long. Germline assignment: CDR1 LGHNA and CDR2 YSLEER.